This T cell receptor (beta chain) was found in a study of cytomegalovirus exposure and HLA in healthy donors. Study-wide results and limits: Cytomegalovirus-associated status was assigned to around 160 TCR beta chains.

V shed 5 bases and J shed 0 bases, with 14 bases lying between them. The CDR3 sequence is 16 residues long. Germline V gene data show CDR1 as MNHEY and CDR2 as SMNVEV (reference sequence). Only in-frame clones appear in the TCRdb table, and some are missing; sequencing was by immunoSEQ multiplex PCR. The data hold roughly 150,000 clones, with about 86% observed a single time. Concerning this clone itself: The antigen is not known.

The sequence came from a woman in her late teens or twenties in good health and CMV-seronegative. Material for sequencing was PBMCs. V usage is TRBV27 and J usage is TRBJ1-3; tentatively, D is TRBD1 (5 bases). CDR3 protein: CASSPVTANSGNTIYF. CDR3 coding DNA: TGTGCCAGCAGTCCGGTGACAGCAAACTCTGGAAACACCATATATTTT.